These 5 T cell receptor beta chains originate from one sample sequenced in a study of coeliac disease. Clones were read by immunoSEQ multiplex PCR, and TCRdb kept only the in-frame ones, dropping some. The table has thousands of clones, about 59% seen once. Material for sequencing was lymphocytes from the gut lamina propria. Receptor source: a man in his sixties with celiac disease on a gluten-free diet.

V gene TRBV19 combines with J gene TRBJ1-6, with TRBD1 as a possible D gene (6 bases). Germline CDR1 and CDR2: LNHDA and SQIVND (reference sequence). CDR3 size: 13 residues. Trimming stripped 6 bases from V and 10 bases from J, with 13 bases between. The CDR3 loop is CASRQGVDSPLHF. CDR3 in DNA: TGTGCCAGTAGACAGGGTGTAGACTCACCCCTCCACTTT.

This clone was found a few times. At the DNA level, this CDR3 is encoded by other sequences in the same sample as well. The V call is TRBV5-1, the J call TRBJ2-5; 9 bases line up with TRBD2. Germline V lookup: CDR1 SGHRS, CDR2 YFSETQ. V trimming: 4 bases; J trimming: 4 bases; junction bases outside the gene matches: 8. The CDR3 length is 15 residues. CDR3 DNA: TGCGCCAGCAGCCCTGGAGGCGGGGGGGGAGAGACCCAGTACTTC. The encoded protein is CASSPGGGGGETQYF.

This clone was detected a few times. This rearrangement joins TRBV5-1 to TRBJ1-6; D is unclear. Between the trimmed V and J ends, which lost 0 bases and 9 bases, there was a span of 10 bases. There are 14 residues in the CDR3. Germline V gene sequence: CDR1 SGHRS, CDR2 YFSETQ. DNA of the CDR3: TGCGCCAGCAGCTTGGGGGGAGTGGGTTCACCCCTCCACTTT. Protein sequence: CASSLGGVGSPLHF.

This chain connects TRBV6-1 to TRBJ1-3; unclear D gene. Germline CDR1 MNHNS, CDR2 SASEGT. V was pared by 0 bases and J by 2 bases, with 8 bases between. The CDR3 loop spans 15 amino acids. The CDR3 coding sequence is TGTGCCAGCAGTGAAGCGCGGGGAACTGGAAACACCATATATTTT. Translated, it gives CASSEARGTGNTIYF.

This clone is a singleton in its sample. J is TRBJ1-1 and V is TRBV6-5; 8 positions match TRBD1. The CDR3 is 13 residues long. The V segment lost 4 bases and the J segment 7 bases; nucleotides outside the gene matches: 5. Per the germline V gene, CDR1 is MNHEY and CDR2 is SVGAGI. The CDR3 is CASSFPGTGEAFF. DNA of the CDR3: TGTGCCAGCAGTTTCCCCGGGACAGGTGAAGCTTTCTTT.